This T cell receptor beta chain was captured by sequencing in a study of T cell responses to AZD1222 COVID-19 vaccine. TCRdb's table, derived via immunoSEQ multiplex PCR, lists solely in-frame clones and lacks some. The data show roughly 180,000 clones, approximately 90% seen once. Note on this clone: Its target is unknown.

The CDR3 totals 14 residues. Per the germline V gene, CDR1 is MNHEY and CDR2 is SVGAGI. V lost 4 bases to trimming and J lost 1 base; unmatched junction nucleotides: 3. Findings and limits, study-wide: Spike-specific TCR breadth and depth rose after two AZD1222 doses. Dominant at 160-218 and 743-854, vaccine-associated CD4 TCRs also spanned spike. Of spike-specific TCRs, nearly half reportedly target regions left unmutated in variants. The study sampled repertoires only after the peak T cell response.

The sequencing used peripheral blood, collected on day 0 of AZD1222 vaccination. The J gene is TRBJ1-1, the V gene TRBV6-5; 7 positions agree with TRBD1. The sequence was obtained from an adult in good health. The CDR3 nucleotides read TGTGCCAGCAGTTTCCGGACAGGGAACACTGAAGCTTTCTTT. Amino acid sequence: CASSFRTGNTEAFF.